This entry features one T cell receptor (beta chain) sequence. These data belong to a study of OX40 agonist ivuxolimab in advanced cancers. TCRdb's copy holds only in-frame clones and misses some; the assay was immunoSEQ multiplex PCR. The data contain about 73,000 clones, about 90% of them singletons. CDR1 SGHAT and CDR2 FQNNGV come from the germline V gene. The CDR3 extends over 14 amino acids. Trimming removed 2 bases from V and 1 base from J, with 6 bases in between. The J gene is TRBJ1-3, the V gene TRBV11-2; D not certain. The sequencing used CD4+ or CD8+ T cells sorted from blood, collected in a trial of the OX40 agonist ivuxolimab. The TCR sequence derives from an adult with an advanced solid tumor such as melanoma, head and neck, liver or kidney cancer. The CDR3 sequence is CASSLISSGNTIYF. For the CDR3, the DNA is TGTGCCAGCAGCTTAATTAGTTCTGGAAACACCATATATTTT.